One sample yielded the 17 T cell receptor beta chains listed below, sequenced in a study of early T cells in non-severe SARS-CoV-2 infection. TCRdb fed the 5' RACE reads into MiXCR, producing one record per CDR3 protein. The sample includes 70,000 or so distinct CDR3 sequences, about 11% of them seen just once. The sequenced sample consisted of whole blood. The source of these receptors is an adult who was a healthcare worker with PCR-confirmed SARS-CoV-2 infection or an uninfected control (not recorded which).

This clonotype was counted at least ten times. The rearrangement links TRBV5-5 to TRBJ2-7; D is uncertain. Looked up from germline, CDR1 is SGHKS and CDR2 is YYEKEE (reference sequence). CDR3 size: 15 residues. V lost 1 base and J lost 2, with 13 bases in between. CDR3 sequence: CASSLTSTRTYEQYF. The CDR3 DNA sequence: TGTGCCAGCAGCTTGACGTCTACAAGAACCTACGAGCAGTACTTC.

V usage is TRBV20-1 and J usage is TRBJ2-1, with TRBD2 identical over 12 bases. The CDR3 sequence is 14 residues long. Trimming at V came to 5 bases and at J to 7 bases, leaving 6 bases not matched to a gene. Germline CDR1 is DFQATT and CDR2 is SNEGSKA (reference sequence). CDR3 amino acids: CSADTSGRKNEQFF. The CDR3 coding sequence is TGCAGTGCTGATACTAGCGGGAGGAAAAATGAGCAGTTCTTC.

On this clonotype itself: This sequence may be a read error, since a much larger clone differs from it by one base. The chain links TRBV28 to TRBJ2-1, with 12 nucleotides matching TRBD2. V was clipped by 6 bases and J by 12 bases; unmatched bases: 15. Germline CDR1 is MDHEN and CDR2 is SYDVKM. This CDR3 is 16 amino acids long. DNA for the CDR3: TGTGCCAGCAGCTCAAGCCGACTAGCGGGAGTCGACCTGCAGTTCTTC. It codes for CASSSSRLAGVDLQFF. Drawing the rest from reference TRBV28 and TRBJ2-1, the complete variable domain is DVKVTQSSRYLVKRTGEKVFLECVQDMDHENMFWYRQDPGLGLRLIYFSYDVKMKEKGDIPEGYSVSREKKERFSLILESASTNQTSMYLCASSSSRLAGVDLQFFGPGTRLTVL.

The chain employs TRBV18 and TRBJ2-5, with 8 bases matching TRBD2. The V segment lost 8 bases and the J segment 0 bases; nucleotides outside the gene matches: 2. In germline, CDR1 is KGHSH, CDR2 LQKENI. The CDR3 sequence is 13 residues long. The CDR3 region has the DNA TGTGCCAGCATGACTAGCGACCAAGAGACCCAGTACTTC. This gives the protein CASMTSDQETQYF.

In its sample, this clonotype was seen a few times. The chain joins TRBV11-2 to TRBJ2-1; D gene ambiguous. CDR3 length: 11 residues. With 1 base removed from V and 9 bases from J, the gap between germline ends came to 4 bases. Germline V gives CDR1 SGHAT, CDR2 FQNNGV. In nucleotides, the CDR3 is TGTGCCAGCAGCTTAGGGAGTGAGCAGTTCTTC. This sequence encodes CASSLGSEQFF.

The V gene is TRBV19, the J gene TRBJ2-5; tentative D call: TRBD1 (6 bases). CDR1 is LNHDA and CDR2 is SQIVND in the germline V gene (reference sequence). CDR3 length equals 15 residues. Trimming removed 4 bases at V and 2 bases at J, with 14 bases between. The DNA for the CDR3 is TGTGCCAGTAGTACGCTTGGGGGCAGACAAGAGACCCAGTACTTC. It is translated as CASSTLGGRQETQYF.

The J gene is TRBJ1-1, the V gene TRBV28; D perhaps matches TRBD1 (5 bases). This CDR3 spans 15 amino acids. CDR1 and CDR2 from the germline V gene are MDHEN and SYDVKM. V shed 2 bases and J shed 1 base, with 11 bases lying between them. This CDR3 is CASSLTGRGNTEAFF. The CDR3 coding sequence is TGTGCCAGCAGTTTAACAGGAAGGGGGAACACTGAAGCTTTCTTT.

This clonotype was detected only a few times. As DNA, the CDR3 is TGTGCCAGCAGTTTAGACAGCTATGGCTACACCTTC. It yields the protein CASSLDSYGYTF. The V call is TRBV28, the J call TRBJ1-2; D perhaps matches TRBD1 (5 bases). CDR1 is MDHEN, CDR2 SYDVKM, per germline. This CDR3 comprises 12 residues. The V end was cut by 2 bases, the J end by 4 bases, with 5 bases between.

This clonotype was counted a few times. CDR3 protein: CASSSGLEGSPLHF. In DNA form, the CDR3 reads TGTGCCAGCAGTTCAGGATTAGAGGGCTCACCCCTCCACTTT. The chain joins TRBV7-2 to TRBJ1-6, with unresolved D. There are 14 residues in the CDR3. Between the trimmed V and J ends, which lost 6 bases and 10 bases, there was a span of 16 bases. CDR1 and CDR2 from the germline V gene are SGHTA and FQGNSA.

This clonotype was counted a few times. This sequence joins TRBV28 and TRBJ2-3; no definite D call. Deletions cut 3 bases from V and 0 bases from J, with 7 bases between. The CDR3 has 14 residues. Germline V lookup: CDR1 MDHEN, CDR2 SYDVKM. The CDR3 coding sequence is TGTGCCAGCAGTTTCGGGTCTAGCACAGATACGCAGTATTTT. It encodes CASSFGSSTDTQYF.

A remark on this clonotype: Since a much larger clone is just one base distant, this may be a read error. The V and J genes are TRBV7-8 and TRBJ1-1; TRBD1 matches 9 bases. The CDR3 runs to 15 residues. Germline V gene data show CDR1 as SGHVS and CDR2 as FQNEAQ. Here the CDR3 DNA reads TGTGCCAGCACGTGGACAGGGGTCCTGAACCCTGAAGCTTTCTTT. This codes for CASTWTGVLNPEAFF. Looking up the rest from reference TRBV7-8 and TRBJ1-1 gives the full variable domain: GAGVSQSPRYKVAKRGQDVALRCDPISGHVSLFWYQQALGQGPEFLTYFQNEAQLDKSGLPSDRFFAERPEGSVSTLKIQRTQQEDSAVYLCASTWTGVLNPEAFFGQGTRLTVV.

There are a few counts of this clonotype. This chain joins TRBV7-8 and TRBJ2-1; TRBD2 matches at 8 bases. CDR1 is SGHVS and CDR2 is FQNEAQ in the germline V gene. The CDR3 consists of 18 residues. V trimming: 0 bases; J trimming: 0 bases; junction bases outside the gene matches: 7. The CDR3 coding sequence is TGTGCCAGCAGCTTAGCGAGGCCTAGCGGGTCCTCCTACAATGAGCAGTTCTTC. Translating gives CASSLARPSGSSYNEQFF. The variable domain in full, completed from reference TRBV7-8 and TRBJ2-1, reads GAGVSQSPRYKVAKRGQDVALRCDPISGHVSLFWYQQALGQGPEFLTYFQNEAQLDKSGLPSDRFFAERPEGSVSTLKIQRTQQEDSAVYLCASSLARPSGSSYNEQFFGPGTRLTVL.

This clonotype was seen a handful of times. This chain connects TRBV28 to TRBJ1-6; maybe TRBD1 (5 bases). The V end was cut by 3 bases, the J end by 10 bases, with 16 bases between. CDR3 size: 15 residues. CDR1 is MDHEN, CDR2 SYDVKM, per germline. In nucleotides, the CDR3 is TGTGCCAGCAGTTTTGAGAGGACAACACACTCACCCCTCCACTTT. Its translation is CASSFERTTHSPLHF.

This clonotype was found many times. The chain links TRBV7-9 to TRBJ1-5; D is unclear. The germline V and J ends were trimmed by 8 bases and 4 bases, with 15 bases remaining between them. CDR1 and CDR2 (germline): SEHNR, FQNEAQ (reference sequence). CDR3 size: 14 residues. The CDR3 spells CASSGRGSNQPQHF. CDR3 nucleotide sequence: TGTGCCAGCTCCGGACGGGGAAGTAATCAGCCCCAGCATTTT.

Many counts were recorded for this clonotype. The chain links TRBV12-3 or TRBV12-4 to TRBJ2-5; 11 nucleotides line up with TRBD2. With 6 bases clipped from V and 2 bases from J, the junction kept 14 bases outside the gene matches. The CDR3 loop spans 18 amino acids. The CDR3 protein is CASSYSGRAQGGQETQYF. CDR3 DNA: TGTGCCAGCAGCTATAGCGGGAGGGCCCAGGGGGGGCAAGAGACCCAGTACTTC.

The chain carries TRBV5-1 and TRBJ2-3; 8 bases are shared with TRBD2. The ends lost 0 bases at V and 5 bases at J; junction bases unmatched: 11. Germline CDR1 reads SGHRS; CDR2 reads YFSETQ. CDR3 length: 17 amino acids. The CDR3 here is CASSLGLGLGGLDTQYF. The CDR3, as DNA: TGCGCCAGCAGCTTGGGCTTGGGACTAGGAGGCCTAGATACGCAGTATTTT.

In nucleotides, the CDR3 is TGTGCCAGCAGCACACTAGCACCCACCTACGAGCAGTACTTC. Protein product: CASSTLAPTYEQYF. The chain is built from TRBV7-2 and TRBJ2-7; D might be TRBD2 (6 bases). This CDR3 has 14 residues. Germline V gene sequence: CDR1 SGHTA, CDR2 FQGNSA. Between the trimmed V and J ends, which lost 5 bases and 2 bases, there was a span of 13 bases.